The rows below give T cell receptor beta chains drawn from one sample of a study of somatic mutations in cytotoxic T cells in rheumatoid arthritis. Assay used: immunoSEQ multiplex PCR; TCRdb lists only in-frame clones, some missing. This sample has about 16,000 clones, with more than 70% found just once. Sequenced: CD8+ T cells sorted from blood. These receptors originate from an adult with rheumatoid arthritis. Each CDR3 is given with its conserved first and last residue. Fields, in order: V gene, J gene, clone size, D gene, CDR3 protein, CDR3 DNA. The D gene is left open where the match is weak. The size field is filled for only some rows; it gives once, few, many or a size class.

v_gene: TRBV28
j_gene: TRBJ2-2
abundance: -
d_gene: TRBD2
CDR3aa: CASSPWTGTSGRALSGELFF
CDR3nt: TGTGCCAGCAGTCCTTGGACAGGGACTAGCGGGAGGGCCTTGAGCGGGGAGCTGTTTTTT

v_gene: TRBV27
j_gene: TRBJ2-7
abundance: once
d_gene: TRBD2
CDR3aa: CASSKTSGSWYEQYF
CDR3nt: TGTGCCAGCAGTAAGACTAGCGGGAGTTGGTACGAGCAGTACTTC

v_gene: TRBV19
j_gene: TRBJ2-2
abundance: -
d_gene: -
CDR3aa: CASSHGLGSGELFF
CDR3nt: TGTGCCAGTAGTCATGGGCTGGGGTCCGGGGAGCTGTTTTTT

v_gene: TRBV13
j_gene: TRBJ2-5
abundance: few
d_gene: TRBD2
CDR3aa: CASSSYDSGRETQYF
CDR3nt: TGTGCCAGCAGCTCCTACGATAGCGGGCGGGAGACCCAGTACTTC

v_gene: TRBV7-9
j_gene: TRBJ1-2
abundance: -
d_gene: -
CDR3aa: CASSDPSDGANYGYTF
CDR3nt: TGTGCCAGCAGCGATCCCTCGGACGGAGCTAACTATGGCTACACCTTC

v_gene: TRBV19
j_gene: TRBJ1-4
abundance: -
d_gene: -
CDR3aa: CASEGSRSLENEKLFF
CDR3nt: TGTGCCAGTGAGGGATCCCGCAGCCTGGAGAATGAAAAACTGTTTTTT

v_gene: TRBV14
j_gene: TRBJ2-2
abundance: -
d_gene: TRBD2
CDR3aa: CASSQAWVAAGETGELFF
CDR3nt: TGTGCCAGCAGCCAAGCCTGGGTGGCAGCGGGAGAGACCGGGGAGCTGTTTTTT

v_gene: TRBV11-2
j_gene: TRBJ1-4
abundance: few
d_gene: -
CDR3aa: CASSPGGVLNEKLFF
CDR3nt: TGTGCCAGCAGCCCGGGTGGGGTACTTAATGAAAAACTGTTTTTT

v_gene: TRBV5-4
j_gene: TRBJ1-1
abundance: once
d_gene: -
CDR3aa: CASSPNPGQREAFF
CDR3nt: TGTGCCAGCAGCCCGAATCCAGGACAGCGTGAAGCTTTCTTT

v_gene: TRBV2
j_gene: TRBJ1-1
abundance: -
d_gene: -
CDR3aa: CASSEVRMTVLEEAFF
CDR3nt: TGTGCCAGCAGTGAAGTTAGAATGACAGTGCTGGAGGAAGCTTTCTTT

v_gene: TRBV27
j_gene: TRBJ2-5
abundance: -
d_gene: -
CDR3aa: CASSLSIEDSQETQYF
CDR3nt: TGTGCCAGCAGTTTATCGATTGAGGACAGCCAAGAGACCCAGTACTTC

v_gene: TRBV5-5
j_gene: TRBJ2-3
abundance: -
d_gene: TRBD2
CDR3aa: CASSLYPSGNRGTDTQYF
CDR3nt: TGTGCCAGCAGCTTATACCCTAGCGGGAATCGAGGCACAGATACGCAGTATTTT

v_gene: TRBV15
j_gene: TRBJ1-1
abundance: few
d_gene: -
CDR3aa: CATSRKGLMAFF
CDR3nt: TGTGCCACCAGCAGGAAGGGCCTCATGGCTTTCTTT

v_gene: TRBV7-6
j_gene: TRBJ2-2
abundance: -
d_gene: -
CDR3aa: CASSLLIEANTGELFF
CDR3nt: TGTGCCAGCAGCTTACTAATTGAGGCGAACACCGGGGAGCTGTTTTTT

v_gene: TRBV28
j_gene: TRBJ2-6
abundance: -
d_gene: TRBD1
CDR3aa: CASSLPTGGMQSGANVLTF
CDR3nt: TGTGCCAGCAGCCTACCGACAGGGGGTATGCAATCTGGGGCCAACGTCCTGACTTTC

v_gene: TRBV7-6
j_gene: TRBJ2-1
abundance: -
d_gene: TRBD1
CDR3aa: CASSDTGVGNEQFF
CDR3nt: TGTGCCAGCAGCGACACAGGGGTGGGCAATGAGCAGTTCTTC

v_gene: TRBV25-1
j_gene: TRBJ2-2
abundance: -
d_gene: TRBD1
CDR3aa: CASSPTGTANTGELFF
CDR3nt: TGTGCCAGCAGTCCAACCGGGACAGCGAACACCGGGGAGCTGTTTTTT

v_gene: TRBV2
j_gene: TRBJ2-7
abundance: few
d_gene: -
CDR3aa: CASSASEQYF
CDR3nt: TGTGCCAGCAGCGCTAGCGAGCAGTACTTC

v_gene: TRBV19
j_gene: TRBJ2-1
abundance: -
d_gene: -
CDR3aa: CASGTRDYNEQFF
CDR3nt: TGTGCCAGCGGGACACGGGATTACAATGAGCAGTTCTTC

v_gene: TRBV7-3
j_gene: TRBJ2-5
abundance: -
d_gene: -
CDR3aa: CASSPGLLTQETQYF
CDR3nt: TGTGCCAGCAGCCCTGGACTCCTTACCCAAGAGACCCAGTACTTC

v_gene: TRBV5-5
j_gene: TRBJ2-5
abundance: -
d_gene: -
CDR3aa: CASRSQGGETQYF
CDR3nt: TGTGCCAGCAGGTCACAGGGCGGCGAGACCCAGTACTTC

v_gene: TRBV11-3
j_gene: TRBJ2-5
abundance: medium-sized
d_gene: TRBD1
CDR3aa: CASSPRDREETQYF
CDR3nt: TGTGCCAGCAGCCCCCGGGACAGGGAAGAGACCCAGTACTTC

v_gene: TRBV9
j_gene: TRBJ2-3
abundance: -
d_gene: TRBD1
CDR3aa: CASSVVEQGATDTQYF
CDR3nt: TGTGCCAGCAGCGTAGTGGAGCAGGGGGCAACAGATACGCAGTATTTT

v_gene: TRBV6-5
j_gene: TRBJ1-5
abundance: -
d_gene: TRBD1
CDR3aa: CASSFDRGYQPQHF
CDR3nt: TGTGCCAGCAGTTTCGACAGGGGGTATCAGCCCCAGCATTTT

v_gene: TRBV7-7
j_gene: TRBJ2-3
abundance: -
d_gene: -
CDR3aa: CASSPGGYFRGQYF
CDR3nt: TGTGCCAGCAGCCCTGGTGGATACTTTAGGGGGCAGTATTTT

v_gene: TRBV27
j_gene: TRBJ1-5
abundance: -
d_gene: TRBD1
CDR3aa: CASSSEGGQGTSNQPQHF
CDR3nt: TGTGCCAGCAGTTCGGAGGGGGGACAGGGGACCAGCAATCAGCCCCAGCATTTT

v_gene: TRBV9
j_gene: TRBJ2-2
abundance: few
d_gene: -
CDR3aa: CASSVAGLGTGELFF
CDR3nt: TGTGCCAGCAGCGTAGCAGGCCTGGGCACCGGGGAGCTGTTTTTT

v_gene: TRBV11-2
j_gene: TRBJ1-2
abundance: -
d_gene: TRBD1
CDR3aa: CASWSTGTYGYTF
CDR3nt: TGTGCCAGCTGGTCGACAGGGACCTATGGCTACACCTTC

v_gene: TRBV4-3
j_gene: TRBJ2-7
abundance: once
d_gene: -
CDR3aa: CASSQALAVSYEQYF
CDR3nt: TGCGCCAGCAGCCAAGCCTTGGCAGTCTCCTACGAGCAGTACTTC

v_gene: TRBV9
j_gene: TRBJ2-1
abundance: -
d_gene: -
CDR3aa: CASSVASGKRRSQFF
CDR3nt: TGTGCCAGCAGCGTAGCTTCAGGAAAGCGGCGTTCGCAGTTCTTC

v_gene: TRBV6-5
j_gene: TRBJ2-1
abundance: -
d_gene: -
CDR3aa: CASGPSLEQFF
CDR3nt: TGTGCCAGCGGGCCTTCCCTTGAGCAGTTCTTC

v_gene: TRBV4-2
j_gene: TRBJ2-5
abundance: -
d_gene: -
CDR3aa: CASSQRESNGETQYF
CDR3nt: TGTGCCAGCAGCCAGAGGGAGTCTAATGGGGAGACCCAGTACTTC

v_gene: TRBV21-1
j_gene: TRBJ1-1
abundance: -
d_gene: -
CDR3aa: CASSPWDREYTEAFF
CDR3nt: TGTGCCAGCAGCCCATGGGACAGGGAGTACACTGAAGCTTTCTTT

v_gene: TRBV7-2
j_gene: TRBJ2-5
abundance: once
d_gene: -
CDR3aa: CASSAAGASPTEETQYF
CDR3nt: TGTGCCAGCAGCGCCGCGGGGGCATCGCCAACTGAAGAGACCCAGTACTTC

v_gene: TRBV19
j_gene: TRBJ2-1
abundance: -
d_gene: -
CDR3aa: CASSIGATVVYYNEQFF
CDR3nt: TGTGCCAGTAGTATTGGGGCCACAGTGGTTTACTACAATGAGCAGTTCTTC

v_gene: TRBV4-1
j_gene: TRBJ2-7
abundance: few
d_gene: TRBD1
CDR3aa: CASSWGDRGANEQYF
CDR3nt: TGCGCCAGCAGCTGGGGGGACAGGGGTGCCAACGAGCAGTACTTC

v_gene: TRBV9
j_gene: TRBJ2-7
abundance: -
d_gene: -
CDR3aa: CASSATEAEQYF
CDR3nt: TGTGCCAGCAGCGCAACGGAAGCCGAGCAGTACTTC

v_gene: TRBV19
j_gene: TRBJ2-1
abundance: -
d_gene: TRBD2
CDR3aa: CASSIVSGLYNEQFF
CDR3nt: TGTGCCAGTAGTATAGTTAGCGGGCTTTACAATGAGCAGTTCTTC

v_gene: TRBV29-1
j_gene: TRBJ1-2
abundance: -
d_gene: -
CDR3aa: CSVEEGADRSYGYTF
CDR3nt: TGCAGCGTTGAAGAAGGGGCAGACAGGAGCTATGGCTACACCTTC

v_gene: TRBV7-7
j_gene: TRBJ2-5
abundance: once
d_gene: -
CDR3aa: CASSYDRTFQETQYF
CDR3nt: TGTGCTAGCAGTTACGACAGGACCTTCCAAGAGACCCAGTACTTC

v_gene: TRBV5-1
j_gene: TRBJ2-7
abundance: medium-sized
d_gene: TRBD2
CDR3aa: CASSSGLAPYEQYF
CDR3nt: TGCGCCAGCAGTTCAGGACTAGCGCCATACGAGCAGTACTTC

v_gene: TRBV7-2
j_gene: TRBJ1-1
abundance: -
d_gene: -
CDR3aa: CASSWGTHTEAFF
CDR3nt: TGTGCCAGCAGCTGGGGGACACACACTGAAGCTTTCTTT

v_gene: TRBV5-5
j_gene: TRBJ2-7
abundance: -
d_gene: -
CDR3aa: CASSLLGYEQYF
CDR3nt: TGTGCCAGCAGCTTGTTGGGCTACGAGCAGTACTTC

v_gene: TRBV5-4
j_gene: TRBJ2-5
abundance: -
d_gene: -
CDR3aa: CASSLIENQETQYF
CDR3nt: TGTGCCAGCAGCTTAATAGAGAACCAAGAGACCCAGTACTTC

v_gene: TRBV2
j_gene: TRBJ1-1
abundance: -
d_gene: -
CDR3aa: CAGGGPAEAFF
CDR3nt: TGTGCCGGGGGGGGCCCGGCTGAAGCTTTCTTT

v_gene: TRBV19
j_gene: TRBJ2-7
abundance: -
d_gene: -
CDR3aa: CASRDSTYEQYF
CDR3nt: TGTGCCAGCCGGGACTCTACCTACGAGCAGTACTTC